The following is a T cell receptor beta chain sequence with its context. The CDR3 loop spans 12 amino acids. In germline, CDR1 is MDHEN, CDR2 SYDVKM. Trimming took off 6 bases at V and 10 bases at J, with 12 bases between the two ends. Measured with immunoSEQ multiplex PCR; TCRdb has only the in-frame clones, and not every one. The sample lists 35,000 to 40,000 clones, about 88% occurring once. This entry is derived from a study of T cell changes during pregnancy in multiple sclerosis. The chain couples TRBV28 to TRBJ2-2, with D tentatively TRBD2 (5 bases). The source was peripheral blood, collected in the third trimester of pregnancy. The origin of this receptor is a female donor in good health, enrolled as a control in a pregnancy study. CDR3 in amino acids: CASSEGRVELFF. In DNA, the CDR3 is TGTGCCAGCAGCGAGGGTCGCGTGGAGCTGTTTTTT.